Sequencing of this T cell receptor (beta chain) was carried out in a study of T cell repertoires in cytomegalovirus infection. TCRdb reprocessed the reads with MiXCR, giving one entry per CDR3 protein. Altogether under 850,000 distinct CDR3 sequences are present, 35% to 45% being singletons, with the ten largest covering 2.8%. Concerning this clonotype itself: No antigen is known for it.

Study observations and caveats: Predominance within the ex vivo response was attributable to HLA-C-restricted CMV-specific TCR beta clonotypes.

Looked up from germline, CDR1 is MDHEN and CDR2 is SYDVKM. The CDR3 has 17 residues. V was trimmed by 1 base and J by 2 bases, leaving 15 bases between them. The clonotype originates from a human donor in good health (CMV status not recorded). Some clones in this sample may be carry-over from other donors' samples. The sequencing sample was made of PBMCs. The rearrangement uses TRBV28 and TRBJ1-5; tentative D call: TRBD1 (5 bases). Here the CDR3 reads CASSLSPGGKGNQPQHF. The CDR3 bases are TGTGCCAGCAGTTTATCCCCTGGGGGAAAGGGCAATCAGCCCCAGCATTTT.